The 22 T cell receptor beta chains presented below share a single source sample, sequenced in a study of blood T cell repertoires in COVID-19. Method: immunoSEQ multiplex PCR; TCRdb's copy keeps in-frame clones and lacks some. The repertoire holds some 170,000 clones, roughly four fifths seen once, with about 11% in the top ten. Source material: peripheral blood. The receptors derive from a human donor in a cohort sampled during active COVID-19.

CDR3 nucleotides: TGTGCCAGCAGTGGGCGACAGGGGAAGTCCTCCTACAATGAGCAGTTCTTC. Residues: CASSGRQGKSSYNEQFF. This chain joins TRBV25-1 and TRBJ2-1, with 8 bases identical to TRBD1. The V and J ends lost 4 bases and 0 bases, in that order; junction bases with no gene match: 8. The germline CDR1 and CDR2 sequences are MGHDK and SYGVNS. This CDR3 is built from 17 residues.

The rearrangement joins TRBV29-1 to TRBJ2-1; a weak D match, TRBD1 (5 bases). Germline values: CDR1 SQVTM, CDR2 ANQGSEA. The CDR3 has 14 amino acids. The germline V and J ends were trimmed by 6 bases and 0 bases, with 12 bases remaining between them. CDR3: CSVGQPSSYNEQFF. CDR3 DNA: TGCAGCGTCGGACAACCCAGCTCCTACAATGAGCAGTTCTTC.

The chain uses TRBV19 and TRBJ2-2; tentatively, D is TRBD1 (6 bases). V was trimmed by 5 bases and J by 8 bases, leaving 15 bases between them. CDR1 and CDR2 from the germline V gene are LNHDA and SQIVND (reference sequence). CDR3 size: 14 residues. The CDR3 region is CASSVGTGRGELFF. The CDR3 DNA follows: TGTGCCAGTAGTGTCGGCACAGGGAGAGGGGAGCTGTTTTTT.

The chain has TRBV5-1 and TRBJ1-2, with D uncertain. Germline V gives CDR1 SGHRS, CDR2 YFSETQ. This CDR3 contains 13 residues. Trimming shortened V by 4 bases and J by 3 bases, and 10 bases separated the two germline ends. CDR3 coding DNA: TGCGCCAGCAGCCCCGCCCAGGACTATGGCTACACCTTC. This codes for CASSPAQDYGYTF.

For the CDR3, the DNA is TGTGCCAGCAGCGACTCACAGCGGGGGGCTTGGGAGACCCAGTACTTC. Translating gives CASSDSQRGAWETQYF. The V gene is TRBV7-9, the J gene TRBJ2-5, with TRBD2 identical over 9 bases. Looked up from germline, CDR1 is SEHNR and CDR2 is FQNEAQ (reference sequence). This CDR3 comprises 16 residues. V shed 5 bases and J 5 bases; nucleotides not matched to a gene: 12. The full variable domain, with the rest looked up from reference TRBV7-9 and TRBJ2-5, is DTGVSQNPRHKITKRGQNVTFRCDPISEHNRLYWYRQTLGQGPEFLTYFQNEAQLEKSRLLSDRFSAERPKGSFSTLEIQRTEQGDSAMYLCASSDSQRGAWETQYFGPGTRLLVL.

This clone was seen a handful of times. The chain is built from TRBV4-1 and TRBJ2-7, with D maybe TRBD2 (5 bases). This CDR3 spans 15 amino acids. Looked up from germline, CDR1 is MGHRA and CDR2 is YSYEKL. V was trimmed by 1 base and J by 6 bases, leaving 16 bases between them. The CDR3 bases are TGCGCCAGCAGCCAAGGCCGGTCCCTAGCAGGCGAGCAGTACTTC. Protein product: CASSQGRSLAGEQYF.

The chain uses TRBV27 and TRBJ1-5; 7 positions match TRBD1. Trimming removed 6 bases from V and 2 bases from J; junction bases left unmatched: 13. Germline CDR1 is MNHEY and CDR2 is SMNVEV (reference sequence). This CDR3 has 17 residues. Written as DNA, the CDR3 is TGTGCCAGCAGAGAACTTACGACAGGGTTCGGCAATCAGCCCCAGCATTTT. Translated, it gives CASRELTTGFGNQPQHF.

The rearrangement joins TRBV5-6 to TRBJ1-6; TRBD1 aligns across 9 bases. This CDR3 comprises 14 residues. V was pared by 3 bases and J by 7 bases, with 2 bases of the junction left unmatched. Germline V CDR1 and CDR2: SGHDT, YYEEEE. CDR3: CASSYDRGNSPLHF. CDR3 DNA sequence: TGTGCCAGCAGCTACGACAGGGGGAATTCACCCCTCCACTTT.

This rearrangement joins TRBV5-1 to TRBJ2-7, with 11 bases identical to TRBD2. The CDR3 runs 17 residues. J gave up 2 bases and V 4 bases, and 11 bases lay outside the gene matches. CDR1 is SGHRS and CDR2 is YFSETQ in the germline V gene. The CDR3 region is CASSISPGLAATYEQYF. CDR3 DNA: TGCGCCAGCAGCATTTCTCCGGGACTAGCGGCCACCTACGAGCAGTACTTC. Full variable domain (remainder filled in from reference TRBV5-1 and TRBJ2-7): KAGVTQTPRYLIKTRGQQVTLSCSPISGHRSVSWYQQTPGQGLQFLFEYFSETQRNKGNFPGRFSGRQFSNSRSEMNVSTLELGDSALYLCASSISPGLAATYEQYFGPGTRLTVT.

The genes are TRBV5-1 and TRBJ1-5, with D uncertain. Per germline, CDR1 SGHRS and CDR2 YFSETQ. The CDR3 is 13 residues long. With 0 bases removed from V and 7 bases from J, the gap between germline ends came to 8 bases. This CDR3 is CASSLDREQPQHF. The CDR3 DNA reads TGCGCCAGCAGCTTGGACCGGGAGCAGCCCCAGCATTTT.

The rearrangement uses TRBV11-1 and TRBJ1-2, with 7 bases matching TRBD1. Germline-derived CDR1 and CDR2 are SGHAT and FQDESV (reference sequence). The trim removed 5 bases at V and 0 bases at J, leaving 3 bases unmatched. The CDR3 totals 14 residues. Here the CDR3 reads CASSPGTANYGYTF. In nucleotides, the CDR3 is TGTGCCAGCAGCCCCGGGACAGCTAACTATGGCTACACCTTC.

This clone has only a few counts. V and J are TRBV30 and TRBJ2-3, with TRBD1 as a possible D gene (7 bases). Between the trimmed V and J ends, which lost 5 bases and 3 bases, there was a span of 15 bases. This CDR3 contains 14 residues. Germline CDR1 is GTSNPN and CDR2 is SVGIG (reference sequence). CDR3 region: CAWGGQGGTDTQYF. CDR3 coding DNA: TGTGCCTGGGGTGGGCAGGGGGGTACAGATACGCAGTATTTT. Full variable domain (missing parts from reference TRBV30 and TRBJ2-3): SQTIHQWPATLVQPVGSPLSLECTVEGTSNPNLYWYRQAAGRGLQLLFYSVGIGQISSEVPQNLSASRPQDRQFILSSKKLLLSDSGFYLCAWGGQGGTDTQYFGPGTRLTVL.

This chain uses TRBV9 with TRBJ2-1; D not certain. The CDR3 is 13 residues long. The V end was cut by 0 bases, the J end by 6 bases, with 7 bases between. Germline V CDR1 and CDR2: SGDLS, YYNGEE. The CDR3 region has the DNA TGTGCCAGCAGCGTAGCCCCCCTCAATGAGCAGTTCTTC. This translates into CASSVAPLNEQFF.

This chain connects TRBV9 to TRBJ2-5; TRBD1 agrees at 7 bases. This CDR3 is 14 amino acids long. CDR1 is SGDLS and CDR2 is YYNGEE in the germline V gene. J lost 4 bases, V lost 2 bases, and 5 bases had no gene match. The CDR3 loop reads CASSVGQAGETQYF. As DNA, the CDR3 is TGTGCCAGCAGCGTCGGACAGGCGGGAGAGACCCAGTACTTC. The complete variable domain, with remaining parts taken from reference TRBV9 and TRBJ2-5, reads DSGVTQTPKHLITATGQRVTLRCSPRSGDLSVYWYQQSLDQGLQFLIQYYNGEERAKGNILERFSAQQFPDLHSELNLSSLELGDSALYFCASSVGQAGETQYFGPGTRLLVL.

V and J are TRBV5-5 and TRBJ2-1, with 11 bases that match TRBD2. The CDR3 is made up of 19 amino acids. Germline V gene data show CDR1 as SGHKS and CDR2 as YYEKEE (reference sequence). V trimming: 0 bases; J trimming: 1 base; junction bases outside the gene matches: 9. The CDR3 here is CASSLGRLAGSGSYNEQFF. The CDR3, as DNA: TGTGCCAGCAGCTTGGGTCGACTAGCGGGAAGTGGATCCTACAATGAGCAGTTCTTC.

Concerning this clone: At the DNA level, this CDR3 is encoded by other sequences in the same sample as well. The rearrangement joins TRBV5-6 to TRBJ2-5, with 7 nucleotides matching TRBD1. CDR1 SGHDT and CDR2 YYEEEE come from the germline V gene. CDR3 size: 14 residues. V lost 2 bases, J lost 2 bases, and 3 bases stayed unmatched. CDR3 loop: CASSFRQGQETQYF. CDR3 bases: TGTGCCAGCAGCTTCCGACAGGGTCAAGAGACCCAGTACTTC. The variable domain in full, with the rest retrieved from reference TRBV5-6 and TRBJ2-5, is DAGVTQSPTHLIKTRGQQVTLRCSPKSGHDTVSWYQQALGQGPQFIFQYYEEEERQRGNFPDRFSGHQFPNYSSELNVNALLLGDSALYLCASSFRQGQETQYFGPGTRLLVL.

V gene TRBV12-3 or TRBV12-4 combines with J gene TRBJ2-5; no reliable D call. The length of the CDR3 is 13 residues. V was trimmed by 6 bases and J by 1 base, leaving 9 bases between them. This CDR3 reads CASRAEAQETQYF. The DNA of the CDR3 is TGTGCCAGCAGGGCCGAGGCCCAAGAGACCCAGTACTTC.

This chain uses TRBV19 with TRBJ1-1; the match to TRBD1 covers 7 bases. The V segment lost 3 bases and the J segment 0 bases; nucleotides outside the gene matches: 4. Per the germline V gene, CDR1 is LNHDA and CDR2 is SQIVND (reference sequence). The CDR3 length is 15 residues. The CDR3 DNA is TGTGCCAGTAGTATGAGTACAGGGGTGAACACTGAAGCTTTCTTT. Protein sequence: CASSMSTGVNTEAFF.

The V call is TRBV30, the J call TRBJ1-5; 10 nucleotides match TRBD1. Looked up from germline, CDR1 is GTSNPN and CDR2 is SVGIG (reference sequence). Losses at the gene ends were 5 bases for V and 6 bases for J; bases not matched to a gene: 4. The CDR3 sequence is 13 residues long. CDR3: CAWARDRGQPQHF. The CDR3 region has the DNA TGTGCCTGGGCCCGGGACAGGGGTCAGCCCCAGCATTTT.

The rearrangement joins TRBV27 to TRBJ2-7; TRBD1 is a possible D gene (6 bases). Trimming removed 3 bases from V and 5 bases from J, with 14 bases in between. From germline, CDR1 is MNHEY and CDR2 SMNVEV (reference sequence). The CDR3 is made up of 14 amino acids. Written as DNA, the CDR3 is TGTGCCAGCAGTTTCATGGGACAACCCGACGAGCAGTACTTC. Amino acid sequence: CASSFMGQPDEQYF.

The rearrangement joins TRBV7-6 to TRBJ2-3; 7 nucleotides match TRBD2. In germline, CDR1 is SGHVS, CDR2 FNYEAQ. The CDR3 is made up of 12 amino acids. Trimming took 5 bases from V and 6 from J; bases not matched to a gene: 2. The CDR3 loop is CASSVLADTQYF. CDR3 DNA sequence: TGTGCCAGCAGCGTACTAGCGGATACGCAGTATTTT.

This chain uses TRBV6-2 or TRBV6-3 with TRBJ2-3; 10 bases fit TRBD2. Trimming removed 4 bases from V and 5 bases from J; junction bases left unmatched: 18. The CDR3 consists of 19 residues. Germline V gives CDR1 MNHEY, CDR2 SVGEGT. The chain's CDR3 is CASSFPIAGGPESKDTQYF. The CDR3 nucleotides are TGTGCCAGCAGTTTTCCGATAGCGGGGGGTCCTGAATCGAAAGATACGCAGTATTTT.